This T cell receptor beta chain was identified during a study of cytomegalovirus exposure and HLA in healthy donors. Study-wide results and caveats: What a later analysis reportedly showed was that an Asian-associated ancestry cluster had fewer N-insertions than the approximately 670-donor mean. There were under 200 TCR beta chains listed as cytomegalovirus-associated.

CDR1 is MNHEY, CDR2 SMNVEV, per germline (reference sequence). The ends were cut back, 11 bases at V and 1 base at J, with 14 bases in the middle. The CDR3 totals 14 residues. Whereas donors were nominally healthy upon sampling, unrecorded immune exposures were probable. In this sample, this clone turned up a few times. The antigen is unknown. The PCR made use of 60 Vbeta and 13 Jbeta primers. Profiled with immunoSEQ multiplex PCR; TCRdb holds only in-frame clones, not every one. The data contain approximately 220,000 clones, 82% of them singletons. The sequencing sample was made of PBMCs. This TCR was recovered from a middle-aged man in good health and CMV-seropositive. The chain carries TRBV27 and TRBJ2-2, with D possibly TRBD1 on 5 matching bases. DNA for the CDR3: TGTGCCTCCCAGGGTGTGTGGAACACCGGGGAGCTGTTTTTT. Protein product: CASQGVWNTGELFF.